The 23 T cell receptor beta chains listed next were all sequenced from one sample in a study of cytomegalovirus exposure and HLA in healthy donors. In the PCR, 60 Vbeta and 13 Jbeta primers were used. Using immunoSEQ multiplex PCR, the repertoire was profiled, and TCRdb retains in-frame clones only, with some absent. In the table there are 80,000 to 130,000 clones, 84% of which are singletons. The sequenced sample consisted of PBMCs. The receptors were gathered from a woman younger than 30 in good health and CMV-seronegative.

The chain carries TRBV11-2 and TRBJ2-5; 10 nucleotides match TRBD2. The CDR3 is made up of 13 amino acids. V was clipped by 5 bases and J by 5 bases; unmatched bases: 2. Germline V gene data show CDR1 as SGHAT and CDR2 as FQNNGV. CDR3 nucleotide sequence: TGTGCCAGCAGCCGTAGCGGGGGGGAGACCCAGTACTTC. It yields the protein CASSRSGGETQYF.

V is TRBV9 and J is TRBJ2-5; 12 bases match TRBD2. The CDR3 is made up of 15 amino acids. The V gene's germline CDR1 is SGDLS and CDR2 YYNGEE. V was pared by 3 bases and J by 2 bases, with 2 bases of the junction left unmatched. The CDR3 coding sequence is TGTGCCAGCAGCGGACTAGCGGGGGTTCAAGAGACCCAGTACTTC. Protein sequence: CASSGLAGVQETQYF. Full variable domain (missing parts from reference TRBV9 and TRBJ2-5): DSGVTQTPKHLITATGQRVTLRCSPRSGDLSVYWYQQSLDQGLQFLIQYYNGEERAKGNILERFSAQQFPDLHSELNLSSLELGDSALYFCASSGLAGVQETQYFGPGTRLLVL.

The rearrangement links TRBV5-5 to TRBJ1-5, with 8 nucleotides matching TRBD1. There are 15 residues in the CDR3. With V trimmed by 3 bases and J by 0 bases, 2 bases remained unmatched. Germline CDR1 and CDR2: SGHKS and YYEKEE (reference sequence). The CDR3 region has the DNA TGTGCCAGCAGCTACAGGGGGGATAGCAATCAGCCCCAGCATTTT. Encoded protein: CASSYRGDSNQPQHF.

CDR3 region: CASSPDRDDEQYF. As DNA, the CDR3 is TGTGCCAGCAGTCCAGACAGGGACGACGAGCAGTACTTC. The V and J genes are TRBV27 and TRBJ2-7; 7 nucleotides align to TRBD1. This CDR3 comprises 13 residues. CDR1 is MNHEY, CDR2 SMNVEV, per germline (reference sequence). Trimming took 5 bases from V and 5 from J; bases not matched to a gene: 6.

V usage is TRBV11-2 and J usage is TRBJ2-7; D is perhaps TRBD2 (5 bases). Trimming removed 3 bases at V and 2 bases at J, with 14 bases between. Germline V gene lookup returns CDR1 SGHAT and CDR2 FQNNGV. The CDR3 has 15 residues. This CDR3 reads CASSFGFDYPYEQYF. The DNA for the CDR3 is TGTGCCAGCAGCTTTGGATTTGACTACCCCTACGAGCAGTACTTC. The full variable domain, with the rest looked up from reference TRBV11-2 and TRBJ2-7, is EAGVAQSPRYKIIEKRQSVAFWCNPISGHATLYWYQQILGQGPKLLIQFQNNGVVDDSQLPKDRFSAERLKGVDSTLKIQPAKLEDSAVYLCASSFGFDYPYEQYFGPGTRLTVT.

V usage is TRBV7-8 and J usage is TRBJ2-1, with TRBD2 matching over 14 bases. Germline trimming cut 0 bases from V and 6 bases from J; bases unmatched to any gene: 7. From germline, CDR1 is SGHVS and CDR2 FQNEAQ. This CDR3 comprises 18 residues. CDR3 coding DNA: TGTGCCAGCAGCTTAGCGCGACTAGCGGGAGGGCCAGGCAATGAGCAGTTCTTC. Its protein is CASSLARLAGGPGNEQFF.

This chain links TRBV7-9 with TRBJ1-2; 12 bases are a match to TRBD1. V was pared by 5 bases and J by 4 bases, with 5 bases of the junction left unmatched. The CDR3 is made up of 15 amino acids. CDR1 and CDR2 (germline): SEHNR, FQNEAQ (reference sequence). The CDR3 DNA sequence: TGTGCCAGCAGCCTGGGACAGGGGGCTCTCTATGGCTACACCTTC. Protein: CASSLGQGALYGYTF.

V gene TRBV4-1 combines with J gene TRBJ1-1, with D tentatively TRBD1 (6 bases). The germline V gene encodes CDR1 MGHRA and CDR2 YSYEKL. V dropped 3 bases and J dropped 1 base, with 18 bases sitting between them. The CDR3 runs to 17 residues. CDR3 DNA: TGCGCCAGCAGCCAGGAACCTACCGGGACAAGGAACACTGAAGCTTTCTTT. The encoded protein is CASSQEPTGTRNTEAFF.

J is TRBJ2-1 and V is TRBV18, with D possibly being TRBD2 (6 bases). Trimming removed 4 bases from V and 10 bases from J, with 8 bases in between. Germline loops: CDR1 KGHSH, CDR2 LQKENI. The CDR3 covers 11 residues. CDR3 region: CASSLSGEQFF. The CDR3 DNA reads TGTGCCAGCTCACTAAGCGGGGAGCAGTTCTTC. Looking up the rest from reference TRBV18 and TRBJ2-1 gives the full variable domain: NAGVMQNPRHLVRRRGQEARLRCSPMKGHSHVYWYRQLPEEGLKFMVYLQKENIIDESGMPKERFSAEFPKEGPSILRIQQVVRGDSAAYFCASSLSGEQFFGPGTRLTVL.

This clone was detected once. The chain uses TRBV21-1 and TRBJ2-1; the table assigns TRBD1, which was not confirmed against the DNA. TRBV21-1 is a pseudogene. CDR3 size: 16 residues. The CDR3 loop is CASSFQGQGSYNEQFF. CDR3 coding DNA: TGTGCCAGCAGCTTCCAAGGACAGGGATCTTACAATGAGCAGTTCTTC.

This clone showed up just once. CDR3 sequence reads: CASSPGTGYGYTF. CDR3 sequence (DNA): TGTGCCAGCAGTCCTGGGACAGGGTATGGCTACACCTTC. The V call is TRBV6-5, the J call TRBJ1-2; 9 bases line up with TRBD1. Trimming removed 5 bases from V and 5 bases from J; junction bases left unmatched: 3. Germline V gene data show CDR1 as MNHEY and CDR2 as SVGAGI. The CDR3 is 13 residues long.

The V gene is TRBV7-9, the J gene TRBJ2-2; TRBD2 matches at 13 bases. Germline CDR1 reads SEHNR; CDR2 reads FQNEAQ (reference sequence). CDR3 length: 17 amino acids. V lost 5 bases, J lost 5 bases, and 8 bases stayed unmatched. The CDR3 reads CASSRIKTSGRTGELFF. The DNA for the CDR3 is TGTGCCAGCAGCCGCATAAAGACTAGCGGGAGGACCGGGGAGCTGTTTTTT.

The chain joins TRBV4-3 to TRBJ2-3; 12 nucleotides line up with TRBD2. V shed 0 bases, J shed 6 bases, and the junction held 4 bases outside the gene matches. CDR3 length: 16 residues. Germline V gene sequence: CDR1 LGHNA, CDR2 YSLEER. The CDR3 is CASSQDLAGGVDTQYF. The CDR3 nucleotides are TGCGCCAGCAGCCAAGATCTAGCGGGAGGGGTTGATACGCAGTATTTT.

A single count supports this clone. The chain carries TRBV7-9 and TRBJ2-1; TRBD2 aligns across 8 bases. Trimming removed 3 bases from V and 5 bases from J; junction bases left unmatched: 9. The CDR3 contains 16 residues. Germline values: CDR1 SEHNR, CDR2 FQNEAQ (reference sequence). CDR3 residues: CASSFRPGGPHNEQFF. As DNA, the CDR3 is TGTGCCAGCAGCTTCCGACCGGGAGGGCCCCACAATGAGCAGTTCTTC.

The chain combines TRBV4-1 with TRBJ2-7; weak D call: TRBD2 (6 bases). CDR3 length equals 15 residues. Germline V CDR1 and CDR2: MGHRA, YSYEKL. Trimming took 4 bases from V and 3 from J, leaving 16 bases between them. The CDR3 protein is CASSPGLSGHYEQYF. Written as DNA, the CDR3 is TGCGCCAGCAGCCCTGGACTAAGCGGCCACTACGAGCAGTACTTC.

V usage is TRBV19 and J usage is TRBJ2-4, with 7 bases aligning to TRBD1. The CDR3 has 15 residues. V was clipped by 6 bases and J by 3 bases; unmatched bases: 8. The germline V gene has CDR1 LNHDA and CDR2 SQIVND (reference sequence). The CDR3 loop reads CASRPTGWGKNIQYF. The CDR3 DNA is TGTGCCAGTAGACCGACAGGGTGGGGCAAAAACATTCAGTACTTC.

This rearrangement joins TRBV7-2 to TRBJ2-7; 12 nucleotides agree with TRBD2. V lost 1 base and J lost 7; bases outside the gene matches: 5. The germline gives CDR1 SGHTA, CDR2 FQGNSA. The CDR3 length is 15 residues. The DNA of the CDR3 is TGTGCCAGCAGCTTAGGGCCGCTAGCGGGAGGGGAGCAGTACTTC. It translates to CASSLGPLAGGEQYF.

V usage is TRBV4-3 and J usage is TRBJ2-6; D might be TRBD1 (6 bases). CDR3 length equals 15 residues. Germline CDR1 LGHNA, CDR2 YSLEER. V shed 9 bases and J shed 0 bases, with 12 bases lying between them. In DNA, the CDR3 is TGCGCCAGTGGACAGCTAGTCTCTGGGGCCAACGTCCTGACTTTC. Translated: CASGQLVSGANVLTF.

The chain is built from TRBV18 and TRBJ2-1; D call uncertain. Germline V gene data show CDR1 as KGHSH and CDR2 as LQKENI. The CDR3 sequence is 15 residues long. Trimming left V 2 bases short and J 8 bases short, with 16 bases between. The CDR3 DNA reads TGTGCCAGCTCACCAACAGCACCCCCAGGCCATGAGCAGTTCTTC. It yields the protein CASSPTAPPGHEQFF.

The CDR3 spells CASSLTGLAGSEQYF. The CDR3 DNA reads as TGTGCCAGCAGCTTAACCGGACTAGCGGGGTCCGAGCAGTACTTC. The chain has TRBV7-3 and TRBJ2-7; 12 nucleotides agree with TRBD2. This CDR3 spans 15 amino acids. V trimming: 0 bases; J trimming: 6 bases; junction bases outside the gene matches: 3. The germline gives CDR1 SGHTA, CDR2 FQGTGA.

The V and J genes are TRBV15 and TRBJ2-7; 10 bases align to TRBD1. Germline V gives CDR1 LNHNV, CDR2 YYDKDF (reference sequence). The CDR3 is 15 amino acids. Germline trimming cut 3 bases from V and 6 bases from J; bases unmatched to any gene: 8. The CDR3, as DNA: TGTGCCACCAGCAGGATTCGACAGGGGGCGAGCGAGCAGTACTTC. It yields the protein CATSRIRQGASEQYF.

The CDR3, as DNA: TGTGCCAGCAGCGTAGCCCCTCAGGGTGTTCACGAGCAGTACTTC. Translated: CASSVAPQGVHEQYF. The chain is built from TRBV9 and TRBJ2-7; weak D call: TRBD1 (5 bases). This CDR3 comprises 15 residues. Germline CDR1 SGDLS, CDR2 YYNGEE. The V end was cut by 0 bases, the J end by 5 bases, with 15 bases between.

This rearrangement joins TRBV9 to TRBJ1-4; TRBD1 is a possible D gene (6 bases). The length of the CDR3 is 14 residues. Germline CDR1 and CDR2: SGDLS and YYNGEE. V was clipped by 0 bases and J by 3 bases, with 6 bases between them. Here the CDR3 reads CASSVGTANEKLFF. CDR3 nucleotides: TGTGCCAGCAGCGTAGGGACAGCTAATGAAAAACTGTTTTTT.